This T cell receptor beta chain was captured in a study of cytomegalovirus exposure and HLA in healthy donors. Germline lookup yields CDR1 MDHEN and CDR2 SYDVKM. Trimming removed 3 bases at V and 5 bases at J, with 8 bases between. This CDR3 has 13 amino acids. Study-wide findings and caveats: The study found most TCR sequences rare, yet found some public TCRs in many donors. Researchers reported that three CMV-associated chains were confirmed in vitro as CMV antigen-specific.

A word on this clone: Its target is not known.

Measured with immunoSEQ multiplex PCR; TCRdb has only the in-frame clones, and not every one. The repertoire includes 150,000 to 200,000 clones, roughly 90% of them detected once, and about 6% sits in the top ten. The chain uses TRBV28 and TRBJ2-1; D remains ambiguous. The receptor was isolated from a woman in her thirties in good health and CMV-seronegative. The specimen was PBMCs. The CDR3: CASSLRINNEQFF. CDR3 sequence (DNA): TGTGCCAGCAGTTTGAGGATAAACAATGAGCAGTTCTTC.